A single sample gave rise to the 27 T cell receptor beta chains below, sequenced in a study of T-cell memory formation after mild COVID-19. Via MiXCR, TCRdb re-called the 5' RACE reads, giving one row per CDR3 protein. In the table there are under 300,000 distinct CDR3 sequences, 8.2% of which are singletons. The sequencing input was PBMCs or a T cell subset sorted from them (not recorded which). These receptors all come from a young man who had mild COVID-19 (a few samples of this study predate the infection). Cell type and time point are not known.

The chain combines TRBV7-2 with TRBJ2-7; D not resolved. The V and J ends lost 5 bases and 0 bases respectively, with 14 bases between them. Germline V CDR1 and CDR2: SGHTA, FQGNSA. This CDR3 comprises 15 residues. CDR3 protein: CASSPYPQSSYEQYF. For the CDR3, the DNA is TGTGCCAGCAGCCCCTATCCGCAGAGCTCCTACGAGCAGTACTTC.

V usage is TRBV5-1 and J usage is TRBJ2-5, with D perhaps matching TRBD1 (6 bases). Germline V lookup: CDR1 SGHRS, CDR2 YFSETQ. This CDR3 region has 17 residues. The V end was cut by 7 bases, the J end by 4 bases, with 26 bases between. Here the CDR3 DNA reads TGCGCCAGCCACCACAACTCGGCCAGGGGACAACGAGAGACCCAGTACTTC. Amino acid sequence: CASHHNSARGQRETQYF.

The table lists this clonotype with many counts. The chain links TRBV7-2 to TRBJ2-5; 12 bases are a match to TRBD2. The length of the CDR3 is 16 residues. Germline V lookup: CDR1 SGHTA, CDR2 FQGNSA. V lost 3 bases to trimming and J lost 5 bases; unmatched junction nucleotides: 7. CDR3 sequence: CASSFPSGGASETQYF. The CDR3 DNA reads as TGTGCCAGCAGCTTTCCTAGCGGGGGGGCCTCTGAGACCCAGTACTTC.

The chain employs TRBV11-2 and TRBJ2-5, with TRBD1 matching over 8 bases. The germline CDR1 and CDR2 sequences are SGHAT and FQNNGV. Germline trimming cut 1 base from V and 5 bases from J; bases unmatched to any gene: 6. The CDR3 consists of 15 residues. The CDR3 region is CASSLARGRRETQYF. CDR3 DNA sequence: TGTGCCAGCAGCTTAGCCAGGGGGCGCCGTGAGACCCAGTACTTC.

V and J are TRBV7-8 and TRBJ1-5; D unclear. The CDR3 is made up of 16 amino acids. V was trimmed by 1 base and J by 0 bases, leaving 10 bases between them. The V gene's germline CDR1 is SGHVS and CDR2 FQNEAQ. CDR3 bases: TGTGCCAGCAGCTTAGAACAACTGTATAGCAATCAGCCCCAGCATTTT. Translation gives CASSLEQLYSNQPQHF.

This clonotype occurred a few times. The chain joins TRBV20-1 to TRBJ2-5, with a weak D call TRBD1 (6 bases). Germline values: CDR1 DFQATT, CDR2 SNEGSKA (reference sequence). The CDR3 covers 17 residues. V lost 5 bases and J lost 3, with 25 bases in between. The CDR3 sequence: CSADRVLGGVIKETQYF. CDR3 DNA: TGCAGTGCTGATAGGGTACTAGGGGGAGTGATTAAAGAGACCCAGTACTTC.

The chain links TRBV20-1 to TRBJ2-7; D is possibly TRBD2 (6 bases). CDR1 is DFQATT, CDR2 SNEGSKA, per germline (reference sequence). The CDR3 contains 10 residues. Trimming removed 6 bases from V and 6 bases from J, with 9 bases in between. CDR3 DNA: TGCAGTGCCCCCGGGAGCGAGCAGTACGTC. This gives the protein CSAPGSEQYV.

This clonotype was seen a handful of times. The chain employs TRBV6-1 and TRBJ2-1; 9 positions match TRBD2. From germline, CDR1 is MNHNS and CDR2 SASEGT. J lost 6 bases, V lost 6 bases, and 3 bases had no gene match. This CDR3 has 13 amino acids. The CDR3 region has the DNA TGTGCCAGCAGACTAGCGGGCTTCAATGAGCAGTTCTTC. Translating gives CASRLAGFNEQFF.

The table lists this clonotype with many counts. The chain uses TRBV3-1 and TRBJ2-1; D is possibly TRBD2 (6 bases). V lost 8 bases and J 10 bases, leaving 12 bases between the germline ends. The CDR3 sequence is 11 residues long. Germline values: CDR1 LGHDT, CDR2 YNNKEL (reference sequence). CDR3 DNA sequence: TGTGCCAGCTCGGGAAGCGGGGAGCAGTTCTTC. Protein: CASSGSGEQFF.

The J gene is TRBJ2-2, the V gene TRBV4-2; D is undetermined. With 2 bases removed from V and 3 bases from J, the gap between germline ends came to 13 bases. The CDR3 extends over 16 amino acids. Per germline, CDR1 LGHNA and CDR2 YNFKEQ. This CDR3 reads CASSQRSSPDTGELFF. The DNA of the CDR3 is TGTGCCAGCAGCCAACGTTCGAGCCCCGACACCGGGGAGCTGTTTTTT.

This clonotype has at least ten counts. The chain is built from TRBV11-2 and TRBJ2-5; D may be TRBD2 (5 bases). V lost 5 bases and J 5 bases, leaving 15 bases between the germline ends. Germline V gives CDR1 SGHAT, CDR2 FQNNGV. The CDR3 extends over 14 amino acids. The CDR3 nucleotides are TGTGCCAGCAGCACCGCTAGAGGGTGGGAGACCCAGTACTTC. Amino acids: CASSTARGWETQYF.

This clonotype showed up many times. The chain couples TRBV28 to TRBJ2-7; 8 bases match TRBD1. J gave up 3 bases and V 5 bases, and 3 bases lay outside the gene matches. The CDR3 runs 13 residues. CDR1 and CDR2 (germline): MDHEN, SYDVKM. CDR3 nucleotide sequence: TGTGCCAGCAGTCCGGACAGGGTCTACGAGCAGTACGTC. Encoded protein: CASSPDRVYEQYV.

This clonotype was counted a few times. The chain couples TRBV7-2 to TRBJ2-6, with TRBD2 matching over 7 bases. V lost 11 bases, J lost 0 bases, and 1 base stayed unmatched. The CDR3 runs 13 residues. Germline CDR1 and CDR2: SGHTA and FQGNSA. The CDR3 region is CAGGGSGANVLTF. As DNA, the CDR3 is TGTGCCGGGGGGGGCTCTGGGGCCAACGTCCTGACTTTC.

The V gene is TRBV6-4, the J gene TRBJ2-2; the D is unclear. The germline gives CDR1 MRHNA, CDR2 SNTAGT. V lost 3 bases to trimming and J lost 0 bases, with 5 bases between them. This CDR3 has 14 amino acids. The CDR3 nucleotides are TGTGCCAGCAGTGAGTGGACGAACACCGGGGAGCTGTTTTTT. It is translated as CASSEWTNTGELFF.

This clonotype was counted at least ten times. The chain carries TRBV12-3 or TRBV12-4 and TRBJ2-2, with TRBD2 matching over 8 bases. CDR3 length equals 16 residues. V lost 2 bases, J lost 8 bases, and 10 bases stayed unmatched. CDR3 amino acids: CASSLQGTSPLGELFF. CDR3 nucleotide sequence: TGTGCCAGCAGTTTACAGGGGACTAGTCCTTTAGGGGAGCTGTTTTTT.

This clonotype has a handful of counts. This sequence joins TRBV6-5 and TRBJ2-7, with D unresolved. V was cut by 6 bases and J by 2 bases, with 17 bases left in between. Germline loops: CDR1 MNHEY, CDR2 SVGAGI. CDR3 size: 15 residues. The CDR3 region has the DNA TGTGCCAGCAGCCAAATGGGCAGGCCCACCTACGAGCAGTACTTC. Translation gives CASSQMGRPTYEQYF.

This clonotype has only a few counts. The chain carries TRBV20-1 and TRBJ2-1; a possible D gene is TRBD2 (6 bases). V was shortened by 1 base and J by 6 bases, with 13 bases between the two germline ends. This CDR3 spans 14 amino acids. Germline loops: CDR1 DFQATT, CDR2 SNEGSKA (reference sequence). CDR3 sequence: CSARAGDPSNEQFF. The DNA for the CDR3 is TGCAGTGCTAGAGCGGGGGACCCTTCCAATGAGCAGTTCTTC.

This clonotype has ten or more counts. The chain employs TRBV4-2 and TRBJ2-4; TRBD2 might be the D (6 bases). Trimming shortened V by 0 bases and J by 1 base, and 7 bases separated the two germline ends. Germline-derived CDR1 and CDR2 are LGHNA and YNFKEQ. The CDR3 length is 15 residues. The CDR3 region has the DNA TGTGCCAGCAGCCAAGATCGGGGGGCCAAAAACATTCAGTACTTC. Residues: CASSQDRGAKNIQYF.

This clonotype occurred a few times. V gene TRBV4-3 combines with J gene TRBJ1-1; possible D gene TRBD1, 5 bases. CDR1 LGHNA and CDR2 YSLEER come from the germline V gene. The CDR3 consists of 16 residues. V was trimmed by 1 base and J by 7 bases, leaving 19 bases between them. CDR3 bases: TGCGCCAGCAGCCAAGTCGGGTATGGACATAAGGGTGAAGCTTTCTTT. It encodes CASSQVGYGHKGEAFF.

This clonotype was recorded at least ten times. This chain connects TRBV5-1 to TRBJ2-7; 10 bases fit TRBD1. V gave up 4 bases and J gave up 6 bases; unmatched junction bases: 7. The CDR3 runs to 14 residues. Germline V gene sequence: CDR1 SGHRS, CDR2 YFSETQ. The CDR3 DNA reads TGCGCCAGCAGCCCCGGACAGGGGGAATGCGAGCAGTACGTC. Translation: CASSPGQGECEQYV.

The rearrangement uses TRBV18 and TRBJ1-5; no clear D gene. Deletions cut 2 bases from V and 0 bases from J, with 8 bases between. CDR1 is KGHSH, CDR2 LQKENI, per germline. This CDR3 spans 15 amino acids. The CDR3 nucleotides read TGTGCCAGCTCACCATCGGAGATTAGCAATCAGCCCCAGCATTTT. It encodes CASSPSEISNQPQHF.

There are a few counts of this clonotype. The V gene is TRBV9, the J gene TRBJ1-6; no definite D call. The CDR3 is 16 residues long. Germline V gene data show CDR1 as SGDLS and CDR2 as YYNGEE. V was pared by 3 bases and J by 6 bases, with 16 bases between. CDR3 residues: CASSDLGGLGNSPLHF. CDR3 coding DNA: TGTGCCAGCAGCGACCTGGGAGGGTTAGGTAATTCACCCCTCCACTTT. The full variable domain, in which reference TRBV9 and TRBJ1-6 provide the parts outside the CDR3, is DSGVTQTPKHLITATGQRVTLRCSPRSGDLSVYWYQQSLDQGLQFLIQYYNGEERAKGNILERFSAQQFPDLHSELNLSSLELGDSALYFCASSDLGGLGNSPLHFGNGTRLTVT.

This rearrangement joins TRBV14 to TRBJ2-3; 9 bases line up with TRBD1. The V and J ends lost 7 bases and 6 bases, in that order; junction bases with no gene match: 8. The CDR3 is 14 amino acids. CDR1 is SGHDN, CDR2 FVKESK, per germline. The CDR3 spells CASKKQGAGDTQYF. The CDR3 nucleotides are TGTGCCAGCAAGAAACAGGGGGCAGGCGATACGCAGTATTTT.

The chain's CDR3 is CASSYASTETQYF. For the CDR3, the DNA is TGTGCCAGCAGTTACGCGTCGACAGAGACCCAGTACTTC. This chain joins TRBV12-3 or TRBV12-4 and TRBJ2-5; D remains ambiguous. The CDR3 loop spans 13 amino acids. V shed 4 bases and J shed 4 bases, with 10 bases lying between them.

This clonotype was found a few times. This chain uses TRBV5-6 with TRBJ2-1, with 10 bases identical to TRBD2. The CDR3 is made up of 15 amino acids. Trimming cost V 4 bases and J 4 bases; bases outside gene matches: 5. Germline V lookup: CDR1 SGHDT, CDR2 YYEEEE. In DNA form, the CDR3 reads TGTGCCAGCAGCGCCACTAGCGGGGCGTACAATGAGCAGTTCTTC. Its protein is CASSATSGAYNEQFF.

The chain is built from TRBV12-3 or TRBV12-4 and TRBJ2-2, with D unresolved. This CDR3 region has 12 residues. Trimming pared 6 bases from V and 2 bases from J, leaving 4 bases between. The CDR3 protein is CASSKNTGELFF. In DNA form, the CDR3 reads TGTGCCAGCAGCAAAAACACCGGGGAGCTGTTTTTT.

This clonotype turned up a few times. The chain links TRBV12-3 or TRBV12-4 to TRBJ1-6; tentative D call: TRBD1 (6 bases). Trimming took 2 bases from V and 6 from J, leaving 11 bases between them. The CDR3 has 15 amino acids. As DNA, the CDR3 is TGTGCCAGCAGTTTAATACAGGGTGGTAATTCACCCCTCCACTTT. It specifies CASSLIQGGNSPLHF.